The sample holds a few counts of the clone carrying this T cell receptor beta chain. The antigen remains undetermined. With a much larger clone just one base away, this may be a read error. The source of the sample is a study of post-analysis software for immune sequencing data. Looking at the study overall: The patients showed relapsing-remitting, secondary progressive and progressive-relapsing multiple sclerosis courses. Study observations and caveats: Samples from a shared batch, those prepared together, strongly co-clustered by F measure. Compared with controls, patients showed significantly lower normalized Chao1 diversity.

Unique molecular identifiers tagged the TCR beta cDNA libraries. Via MiXCR, TCRdb re-called the PCR reads, giving one row per CDR3 protein. The repertoire consists of roughly 540,000 distinct CDR3 sequences, with approximately 34% occurring once and the leading ten covering around 6%. The sequenced material came from blood. The receptor was derived from a girl between 2 and 17 years old with multiple sclerosis.

This CDR3 reads CASKRDDADTQYF. The CDR3 DNA reads as TGTGCCAGCAAACGTGACGATGCAGATACGCAGTATTTT. This sequence joins TRBV12-3 or TRBV12-4 and TRBJ2-3; D gene uncertain. This CDR3 region has 13 residues. V was shortened by 7 bases and J by 4 bases, with 12 bases between the two germline ends.